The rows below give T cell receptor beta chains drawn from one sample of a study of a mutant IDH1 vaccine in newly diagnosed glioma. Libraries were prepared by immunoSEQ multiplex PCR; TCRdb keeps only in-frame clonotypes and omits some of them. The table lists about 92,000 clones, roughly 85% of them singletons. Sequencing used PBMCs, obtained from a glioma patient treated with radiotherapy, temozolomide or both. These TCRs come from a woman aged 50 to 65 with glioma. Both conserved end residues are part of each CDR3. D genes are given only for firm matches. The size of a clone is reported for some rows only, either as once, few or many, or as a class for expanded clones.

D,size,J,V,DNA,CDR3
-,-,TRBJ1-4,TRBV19,TGTGCCAGTAGTCCCGCGGGGCGCGAAAAACTGTTTTTT,CASSPAGREKLFF
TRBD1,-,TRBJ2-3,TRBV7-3,TGTGCCAGCAGCCAGCGGACAGGGGGCATTGATACGCAGTATTTT,CASSQRTGGIDTQYF
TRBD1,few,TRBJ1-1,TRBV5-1,TGCGCCAGCAGCGGATACAGGGGGCAGGGCACTGAAGCTTTCTTT,CASSGYRGQGTEAFF
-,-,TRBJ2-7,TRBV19,TGTGCCAGTAGTCCCGGGACGTTAGGCTACGAGCAGTACTTC,CASSPGTLGYEQYF
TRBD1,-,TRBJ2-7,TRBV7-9,TGTGCCAGCAGCTTCTTCATGGGACAGGGAGGGGAGCAGTACTTC,CASSFFMGQGGEQYF
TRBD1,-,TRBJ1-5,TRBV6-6,TGTGCCGGCAGACAGGGTGATCAGCCCCAGCATTTT,CAGRQGDQPQHF
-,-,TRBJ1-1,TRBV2,TGTGCCAGCAGCGCGGTTGAGGGCGCCACTGAAGCTTTCTTT,CASSAVEGATEAFF
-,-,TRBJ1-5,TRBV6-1,TGTGCCAGCAGTGAAATGACCAATCAGCCCCAGCATTTT,CASSEMTNQPQHF
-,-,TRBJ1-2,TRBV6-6,TGTGCCAGCAACCTCGGACAGAACTATGGCTACACCTTC,CASNLGQNYGYTF
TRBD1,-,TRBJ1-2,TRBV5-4,TGTGCCAGCAGCTTCGGACAGGGGGATGGCTACACCTTC,CASSFGQGDGYTF
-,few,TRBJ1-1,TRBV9,TGTGCCAGCAGCGTATTTGAGGGGAACACTGAAGCTTTCTTT,CASSVFEGNTEAFF
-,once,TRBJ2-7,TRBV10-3,TGTGCCATGTCTTCTCAGGGTAAGGGGTCCTACGAGCAGTACTTC,CAMSSQGKGSYEQYF
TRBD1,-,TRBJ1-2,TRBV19,TGTGCCAGTAGTATTCGGACAGGGAAACATGGCTACACCTTC,CASSIRTGKHGYTF
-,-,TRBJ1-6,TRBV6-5,TGTGCCAGCAGTTCAACGGGAACCTATAATTCACCCCTCCACTTT,CASSSTGTYNSPLHF
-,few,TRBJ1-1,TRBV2,TGTGCCAGCAGTGAAGTACTGAACACTGAAGCTTTCTTT,CASSEVLNTEAFF
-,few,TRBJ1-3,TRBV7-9,TGTGCCAGCGCCGGGCTTTTCTCTGGAAACACCATATATTTT,CASAGLFSGNTIYF
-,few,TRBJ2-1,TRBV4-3,TGCGCCAGCAGCCAAGTGGGGAACAATGAGCAGTTCTTC,CASSQVGNNEQFF
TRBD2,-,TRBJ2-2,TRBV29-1,TGCAGCGTTGGGGAGGGGCACACCGGGGAGCTGTTTTTT,CSVGEGHTGELFF
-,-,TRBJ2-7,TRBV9,TGTGCCAGCAGCCCCGGCCAGTACGAGCAGTACTTC,CASSPGQYEQYF
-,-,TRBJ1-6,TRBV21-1,TGTGCCAGCAGCAAAGGGGATTGGACAGAAAATTCACCCCTCCACTTT,CASSKGDWTENSPLHF
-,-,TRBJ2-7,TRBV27,TGTGCCAGCAGTTTAAACCCCCACCCCCTCTACGAGCAGTACTTC,CASSLNPHPLYEQYF
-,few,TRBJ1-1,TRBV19,TGTGCCAGTAGTTTTTCGGGGGGAAGAACTGAAGCTTTCTTT,CASSFSGGRTEAFF
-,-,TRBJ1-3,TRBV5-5,TGTGCCAGCAGCTCGCAACCAGGGGTCTCTGGAAACACCATATATTTT,CASSSQPGVSGNTIYF
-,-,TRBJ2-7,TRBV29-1,TGCAGCGTTGCAGGGAGCTTCGAGCAGTACTTC,CSVAGSFEQYF
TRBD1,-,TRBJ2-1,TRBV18,TGTGCCAGCTCACCAGGGACAGGGAGCTACAATGAGCAGTTCTTC,CASSPGTGSYNEQFF
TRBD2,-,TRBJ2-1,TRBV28,TGTGCCAGCAGTTACCCCTACGGGACTAGCGGGGGCCAGCAGTTCTTC,CASSYPYGTSGGQQFF
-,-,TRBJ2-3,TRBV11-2,TGTGCCAGCAGCTTAGTGGGGTATGTGGCAGATACGCAGTATTTT,CASSLVGYVADTQYF
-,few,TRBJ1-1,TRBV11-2,TGTGCCAGCAGCTTCCAGGGCGGGAACACTGAAGCTTTCTTT,CASSFQGGNTEAFF
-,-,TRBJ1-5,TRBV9,TGTGCCAGCAGCGTAGGGGGACTGGAGCCCCAGCATTTT,CASSVGGLEPQHF
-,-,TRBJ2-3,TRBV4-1,TGCGCCAGCAGCCAAGATGCGCGAGGTACGCAGTATTTT,CASSQDARGTQYF
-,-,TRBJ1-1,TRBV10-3,TGTGCCATCAGTCTCACGGGGTTCACTGAAGCTTTCTTT,CAISLTGFTEAFF
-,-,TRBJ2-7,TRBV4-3,TGCGCCAGCAGCCAAGATATGAAAGGCTACGAGCAGTACTTC,CASSQDMKGYEQYF
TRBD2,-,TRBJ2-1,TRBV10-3,TGTGCCATCAGTACCGTGACTAGCGGGGGAACCTACAATGAGCAGTTCTTC,CAISTVTSGGTYNEQFF
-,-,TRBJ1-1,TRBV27,TGTGCCAGCAGTTTGACAGGGAACACTGAAGCTTTCTTT,CASSLTGNTEAFF
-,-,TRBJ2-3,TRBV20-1,TGCAGTGCCACCAGTCCTACGCAGTATTTT,CSATSPTQYF
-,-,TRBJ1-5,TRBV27,TGTGCCAGCAGTCCCCAGGGTTTCAATCAGCCCCAGCATTTT,CASSPQGFNQPQHF
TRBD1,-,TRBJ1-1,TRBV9,TGTGCCAGCAGCGGCCGGGGCGGACAGGGAGCCACTGAAGCTTTCTTT,CASSGRGGQGATEAFF
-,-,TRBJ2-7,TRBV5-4,TGTGCCAGCAGCCCTGGGACGGCCAGCTCCTACGAGCAGTACTTC,CASSPGTASSYEQYF
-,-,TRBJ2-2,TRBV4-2,TGTGCCAGCAGCCTTGACCGCCAGGGACAGAACACCGGGGAGCTGTTTTTT,CASSLDRQGQNTGELFF
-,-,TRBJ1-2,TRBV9,TGTGCCAGCAGCCCCGGGGGGGGAGGCTACACCTTC,CASSPGGGGYTF
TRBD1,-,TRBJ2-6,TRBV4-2,TGTGCCAGCAGCCACTCAACCGGGACAGGGGGGGATGGGGCCAACGTCCTGACTTTC,CASSHSTGTGGDGANVLTF
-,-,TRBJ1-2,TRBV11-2,TGTGCCAGCAGCTTAGTTCCGGGTCTATTC,CASSLVPGLF
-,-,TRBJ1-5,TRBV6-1,TGTGCCAGCAGTCAGGACGGACAGACAAATCAGCCCCAGCATTTT,CASSQDGQTNQPQHF
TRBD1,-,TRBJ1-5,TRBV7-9,TGTGCCAGCAGCTCGCAGGGGGCTAGCAATCAGCCCCAGCATTTT,CASSSQGASNQPQHF
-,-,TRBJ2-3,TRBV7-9,TGTGCCAGCAGCGATACAGGGTTGGTCACAGATACGCAGTATTTT,CASSDTGLVTDTQYF
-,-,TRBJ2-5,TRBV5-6,TGTGCCAGCAGCTTGGTCGGGGGAAAGGAGACCCAGTACTTC,CASSLVGGKETQYF
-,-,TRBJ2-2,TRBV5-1,TGCGCCAGCAGCTTTGGGGGTACGGCCGGGGAGCTGTTTTTT,CASSFGGTAGELFF
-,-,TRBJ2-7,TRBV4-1,TGCGCCAGCAGCCTAGCGATGGGGACCTACGAGCAGTACTTC,CASSLAMGTYEQYF
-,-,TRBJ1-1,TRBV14,TGTGCCAGCAGCCCCAACAGACCGACTTACACTGAAGCTTTCTTT,CASSPNRPTYTEAFF
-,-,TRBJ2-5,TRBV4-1,TGCGCCAGCAGCCCCGTCTGGCGGACCCAAGAGACCCAGTACTTC,CASSPVWRTQETQYF
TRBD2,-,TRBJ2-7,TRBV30,TGTGCCTGGTCCCGGGGGGGCGATGCTGACGAGCAGTACTTC,CAWSRGGDADEQYF
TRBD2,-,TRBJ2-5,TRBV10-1,TGCGCCAGCAGTGAGTCGCGGGGGGGAGTAGGAGAGACCCAGTACTTC,CASSESRGGVGETQYF
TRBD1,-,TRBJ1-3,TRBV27,TGTGCCAGCAGTTTAGAGGGGGCGTCTGGAAACACCATATATTTT,CASSLEGASGNTIYF